This TCR beta chain was captured by sequencing in a study of molecular identifiers for immune sequencing clone quantification. On the study more broadly: The replicates split RNA from around 20,000 or 100,000 naive CD8 cells five ways and sequenced four.

It was with previously described methods and listed TCR primers that bulk TCR libraries were made. Each CDR3 protein is one row after TCRdb ran MiXCR on the PCR reads. The table records around 460,000 distinct CDR3 sequences, about 22% of them present only once. CDR3 length: 14 residues. Trimming removed 6 bases at V and 4 bases at J, with 13 bases between. Germline CDR1 reads SEHNR; CDR2 reads FQNEAQ (reference sequence). This clonotype was seen many times. The rearrangement joins TRBV7-9 to TRBJ1-5; D gene unclear. This receptor was taken from a human donor in good health. Some libraries in this study had Jurkat cell RNA spiked in. The sample taken for sequencing was naive CD8+ T cells from blood, with Jurkat cell RNA spiked in. This sample's subset: FACS-sorted CD8+CD4-CCR7+CD45RA+ naive T cells. The CDR3 is CASSLNHINQPQHF. CDR3 nucleotides: TGTGCCAGCAGTTTAAACCATATAAATCAGCCCCAGCATTTT.